These 5 T cell receptor beta chains originate from one sample sequenced in a study of blood T cell repertoires in COVID-19 (dated by TCRdb to 2020 to 2022). Library construction relied on the immunoSEQ multiplex PCR assay. In TCRdb, the immuneACCESS table is reduced to in-frame sequences with V and J assigned. These tables do not hold every clone; where another copy was compared, an unresolved V gene accounts for under half, and the others remain unexplained. The sample table lists under 200,000 clones, 80% to 90% of them with a count of one. About 5% of the sample is held by the ten biggest clonotypes. The sample consisted of peripheral blood. Source of these receptors: a woman older than 75 with acute or convalescent COVID-19.

This chain joins TRBV28 and TRBJ2-3; D may be TRBD2 (5 bases). Germline lookup yields CDR1 MDHEN and CDR2 SYDVKM. Between the trimmed V and J ends, which lost 7 bases and 0 bases, there was a span of 11 bases. This CDR3 is built from 14 residues. As DNA, the CDR3 is TGTGCCAGCACCGTACTAGAGAGCACAGATACGCAGTATTTT. It encodes CASTVLESTDTQYF.

V and J are TRBV12-3 or TRBV12-4 and TRBJ2-5; TRBD2 matches at 7 bases. This CDR3 has 13 residues. V dropped 6 bases and J dropped 4; count of bases not matched to a gene: 5. The CDR3 sequence is CASSLREAETQYF. The CDR3 DNA reads TGTGCCAGCAGCCTCCGGGAGGCAGAGACCCAGTACTTC.

V and J are TRBV30 and TRBJ2-7; D is ambiguous. The V gene lost 3 bases and the J gene lost 2 bases, with 5 bases spanning the gap. The CDR3 sequence is 11 residues long. CDR1 is GTSNPN and CDR2 is SVGIG in the germline V gene (reference sequence). CDR3 region: CAWSSPYEQYF. As DNA, the CDR3 is TGTGCCTGGAGCTCCCCCTACGAGCAGTACTTC.

J is TRBJ1-1 and V is TRBV30, with D unresolved. Trimming left V 4 bases short and J 1 base short, with 4 bases between. CDR1 and CDR2 from the germline V gene are GTSNPN and SVGIG (reference sequence). The CDR3 spans 11 residues. The CDR3 loop is CAWNKNTEAFF. The CDR3 nucleotides read TGTGCCTGGAATAAGAACACTGAAGCTTTCTTT.

The chain recombines TRBV18 with TRBJ1-5; TRBD1 is a possible D gene (6 bases). The V end was cut by 6 bases, the J end by 4 bases, with 16 bases between. Per the germline V gene, CDR1 is KGHSH and CDR2 is LQKENI. CDR3 length: 15 residues. As DNA, the CDR3 is TGTGCCAGCTCCGACCAGACAGGCGGGAATCAGCCCCAGCATTTT. Residues: CASSDQTGGNQPQHF.